Reported below is one TCR beta chain. The antigen it binds to is not known. It has no much larger one-base neighbor in the sample; base qualities were not kept. This specimen comes from a study of shared T cell receptors in the human thymus (dated by TCRdb to about 2021). In terms of the full investigation: The study examined how self-reactive, shared T-cell receptor alpha chains are generated in the human thymus.

Library preparation was by the immunoSEQ multiplex PCR assay. TCRdb retrieved this table from immuneACCESS and kept in-frame rearrangements only. Not all clones are present; in checked studies, unresolved V genes account for under half, and no reason is known for the remainder. The table for this sample lists roughly 710,000 clones; 70% to 90% of them were counted only once. The biggest ten clones account for about 0.0098% of the sample. After removal of 3 bases from V and 7 bases from J, the junction retains 9 bases not matched to a gene. The CDR3 has 15 amino acids, counting the end cysteine and phenylalanine. This entry keeps only the CDR3 DNA: 45 bases, framed from base 1. The CDR1 and CDR2 encoded by the germline V gene are KGHSY and FQNENV. The same data also went into a second study, on human thymus T cells. The second study, in turn, reports: The donors were immunologically healthy infants in Finland who had open corrective cardiac surgery for congenital heart defects. Thymus tissue was collected as surgical resects that were removed during corrective cardiac surgery. Usage of V and J gene segments appeared to be biased in both the thymic and the peripheral blood repertoires. According to the related research, thymic TCR repertoires were highly overlapping among unrelated individuals. The study described the TCR alpha and beta repertoires in under 10 infant thymus samples and a few matching peripheral blood samples. The cohort included over five male and a couple of female infants, with donor ages spanning 7 to 244 days. Thymocytes were freed from the tissue by mechanical means and kept at -70 degrees C as pellets of roughly 9-30 million cells. Genomic DNA was extracted from frozen cell pellets with a QIAsymphony instrument. TCRB and TCRAD loci were amplified from a standardized quantity of quality-controlled genomic DNA using the immunoSEQ multiplex PCR assay. The V(D)J region was spanned by amplicons of a length sufficient to cover the CDR3 and to identify V and J genes. Amplicon sequencing was performed on an Illumina platform through the commercial immunoSEQ service. Primer bias and sequencing errors were corrected as previously described, and TCRAD and TCRB were defined on the basis of the IMGT database. Repertoires were analysed with immunoSEQ Analyzer 3.0 and VDJTools, covering basic statistics, V/J segment usage, diversity estimates, rarefaction and pairwise overlap. To estimate diversity, the Chao1, ChaoE, Efron-Thisted, Shannon and inverse Simpson indices were applied, and diversity was also estimated on datasets down-sampled to the smallest sample. Repertoire overlap was determined by strict matching of CDR3 nucleotide sequence, V gene and J gene, and Jaccard-based multidimensional scaling clustering was applied. On average, thymus samples gave about 750,000 unique TCRB clonotypes, whereas blood samples gave about 84,000.

Input material: thymocytes. The TCR comes from a girl less than two years old with a congenital heart defect. Donor details come from another sample of the same person, matched by shared clones. The V gene is TRBV16 and the J gene is TRBJ1-2, with TRBD1 identical over 9 junction bases. Here is the DNA: TGTGCCAGCAGCCAGTTGACAGGGGGTTCTTGTGGCTACACCTTC. It translates to CASSQLTGGSCGYTF.